The following is a T cell receptor (beta chain) sequence with its context. No antigen is known for it. V was pared by 3 bases and J by 9 bases, with 18 bases between. Germline V lookup: CDR1 LNHDA, CDR2 SQIVND (reference sequence). This CDR3 is built from 15 residues. This sample stems from a study of cytomegalovirus exposure and HLA in healthy donors. General study results and limits: In vitro assays verified that three CMV-associated chains recognized CMV antigens specifically. For most subjects, TCR beta sequences were reported to predict HLA-A and HLA-B alleles with accuracy.

The PCR ran on 60 Vbeta and 13 Jbeta primers. Sequencing was performed with immunoSEQ multiplex PCR; in TCRdb, only in-frame clones are kept and a portion is missing. The sample spans roughly 88,000 clones; the ten largest clones claim approximately 15%. The receptor was derived from a man aged 50-60 years in good health and CMV-seropositive. V gene TRBV19 combines with J gene TRBJ2-1; weak D call: TRBD2 (5 bases). The sequencing input was PBMCs. CDR3 residues: CASSIGSGERREQFF. Written as DNA, the CDR3 is TGTGCCAGTAGTATTGGGTCCGGGGAGAGGCGTGAGCAGTTCTTC.